Described below is a single T cell receptor beta chain sequence and its context. The table came from immunoSEQ multiplex PCR; TCRdb's copy has only in-frame clones and leaves some out. Among under 85,000 clones listed, about 89% were seen once. Germline V gives CDR1 SGHNT, CDR2 YYREEE (reference sequence). The ends lost 3 bases at V and 8 bases at J; junction bases unmatched: 3. This CDR3 region has 12 residues. The entry originates in a study of blood T cell repertoires in COVID-19. The receptor was derived from a man between 65 and 85 years old with active or convalescent COVID-19. The chain recombines TRBV5-4 with TRBJ1-1; TRBD1 aligns across 8 bases. The sample taken for sequencing was peripheral blood. CDR3 DNA: TGTGCCAGCAGCTGGGGGACAGGAGAAGCTTTCTTT. It encodes CASSWGTGEAFF.